The 15 T cell receptor beta chains in this list originate from one sample, sequenced in a study of OX40 agonist ivuxolimab in advanced cancers. Data came from immunoSEQ multiplex PCR; TCRdb stores just in-frame clones and leaves some out. The sample lists over 40,000 clones; around 80% were seen once. The sample here was CD4+ or CD8+ T cells sorted from blood, taken in a trial of the OX40 agonist ivuxolimab. These receptors all come from an adult with an advanced solid tumor such as melanoma, head and neck, liver or kidney cancer.

The chain joins TRBV19 to TRBJ1-1; D gene ambiguous. This CDR3 is 15 amino acids long. Germline V CDR1 and CDR2: LNHDA, SQIVND (reference sequence). Trimming took 4 bases from V and 0 from J, leaving 12 bases between them. CDR3 amino acids: CASSKLTALNTEAFF. CDR3 coding DNA: TGTGCCAGTAGTAAACTCACAGCCTTGAACACTGAAGCTTTCTTT.

This clone was seen a few times. The chain couples TRBV6-5 to TRBJ2-3; 7 nucleotides line up with TRBD2. Germline V gene sequence: CDR1 MNHEY, CDR2 SVGAGI. This CDR3 is built from 14 residues. V dropped 8 bases and J dropped 7; count of bases not matched to a gene: 12. CDR3 nucleotides: TGTGCCAGCCGACCAGCGGGAAGGGTAAATACGCAGTATTTT. Translation: CASRPAGRVNTQYF.

In this sample, this clone turned up a few times. The chain employs TRBV29-1 and TRBJ2-7, with 11 bases that match TRBD1. Trimming took 5 bases from V and 6 from J; bases not matched to a gene: 6. The CDR3 length is 13 residues. Germline V gives CDR1 SQVTM, CDR2 ANQGSEA. This CDR3 is CSVRTGGYLEQYF. CDR3 bases: TGCAGCGTTCGGACAGGGGGCTATCTCGAGCAGTACTTC.

The rearrangement uses TRBV19 and TRBJ2-7; D might be TRBD1 or TRBD2, each matching 6 bases. This CDR3 is 15 amino acids long. Trimming took 6 bases from V and 7 from J, leaving 22 bases between them. Germline CDR1 LNHDA, CDR2 SQIVND (reference sequence). The CDR3 sequence: CASSSSVTGAGEQYF. CDR3 DNA: TGTGCCAGTAGCTCCTCCGTGACGGGGGCTGGAGAGCAGTACTTC.

The chain joins TRBV19 to TRBJ2-3, with 10 positions matching TRBD1. Germline V lookup: CDR1 LNHDA, CDR2 SQIVND (reference sequence). This CDR3 comprises 16 residues. Trimming at V came to 4 bases and at J to 2 bases, leaving 6 bases not matched to a gene. The CDR3 reads CASSRDRGRLTDTQYF. CDR3 DNA: TGTGCCAGTAGTAGGGACAGGGGTAGACTCACAGATACGCAGTATTTT.

The chain employs TRBV7-6 and TRBJ1-4; no reliable D call. CDR3 length: 13 amino acids. Germline V gene lookup returns CDR1 SGHVS and CDR2 FNYEAQ. Trimming left V 5 bases short and J 1 base short, with 5 bases between. This chain's CDR3 is CASSPRTNEKLFF. In DNA form, the CDR3 reads TGTGCCAGCAGCCCGCGAACTAATGAAAAACTGTTTTTT.

The chain carries TRBV6-6 and TRBJ2-7, with no clear D. V lost 0 bases, J lost 1 base, and 7 bases lay in between. CDR1 and CDR2 (germline): MNHNY, SVGAGI (reference sequence). The CDR3 has 14 amino acids. The CDR3 reads CASSYSDGSYEQYF. The CDR3 DNA sequence: TGTGCCAGCAGTTACTCGGACGGATCCTACGAGCAGTACTTC.

The chain carries TRBV5-1 and TRBJ1-2; no firm D call. Trimming took off 6 bases at V and 6 bases at J, with 15 bases between the two ends. The CDR3 loop spans 13 amino acids. Germline CDR1 is SGHRS and CDR2 is YFSETQ. The CDR3: CASTLRGSHGYTF. For the CDR3, the DNA is TGCGCCAGCACTCTCAGAGGGTCTCATGGCTACACCTTC.

V gene TRBV9 combines with J gene TRBJ1-4; TRBD1 agrees at 8 bases. The CDR3 has 16 amino acids. J lost 4 bases, V lost 2 bases, and 7 bases had no gene match. Germline V gene data show CDR1 as SGDLS and CDR2 as YYNGEE. CDR3 nucleotides: TGTGCCAGCAGCGTCCAGACAGGGGTTGGTAATGAAAAACTGTTTTTT. Its protein product is CASSVQTGVGNEKLFF.

The chain is built from TRBV5-1 and TRBJ2-1; 11 nucleotides agree with TRBD2. After removal of 0 bases from V and 8 bases from J, the junction contained 1 base not matched to a gene. CDR3 length: 14 residues. The germline V gene encodes CDR1 SGHRS and CDR2 YFSETQ. The chain's CDR3 is CASSLVSGRDEQFF. The CDR3 DNA follows: TGCGCCAGCAGCTTGGTTAGCGGGAGGGATGAGCAGTTCTTC.

DNA for the CDR3: TGCGCCAGCAGCTTGGCCGTCAGTATGGGCGCGAACACCGGGGAGCTGTTTTTT. Translated: CASSLAVSMGANTGELFF. The V and J genes are TRBV5-1 and TRBJ2-2, with no clear D. This CDR3 is built from 18 residues. V was pared by 0 bases and J by 0 bases, with 15 bases between. Germline lookup yields CDR1 SGHRS and CDR2 YFSETQ.

J is TRBJ1-2 and V is TRBV28, with D possibly TRBD1 on 5 matching bases. V was pared by 5 bases and J by 4 bases, with 14 bases between. From germline, CDR1 is MDHEN and CDR2 SYDVKM. The CDR3 loop spans 14 amino acids. The CDR3: CASSPTGVIYGYTF. The DNA of the CDR3 is TGTGCCAGCAGTCCTACGGGGGTGATCTATGGCTACACCTTC.

The J gene is TRBJ1-1, the V gene TRBV19, with TRBD1 matching over 9 bases. Germline V gene data show CDR1 as LNHDA and CDR2 as SQIVND (reference sequence). The CDR3 length is 15 residues. J lost 5 bases, V lost 7 bases, and 11 bases had no gene match. CDR3 sequence reads: CASTSSPTGGTEAFF. CDR3 coding DNA: TGTGCCAGTACCAGCTCGCCGACAGGGGGTACTGAAGCTTTCTTT. Variable domain in full (rest from reference TRBV19 and TRBJ1-1): DGGITQSPKYLFRKEGQNVTLSCEQNLNHDAMYWYRQDPGQGLRLIYYSQIVNDFQKGDIAEGYSVSREKKESFPLTVTSAQKNPTAFYLCASTSSPTGGTEAFFGQGTRLTVV.

The gene calls are TRBV7-9 and TRBJ1-5, with D perhaps TRBD1 (6 bases). This CDR3 has 16 amino acids. Per the germline V gene, CDR1 is SEHNR and CDR2 is FQNEAQ (reference sequence). V lost 5 bases, J lost 3 bases, and 17 bases lay in between. In DNA form, the CDR3 reads TGTGCCAGCAGCCAAGCAACAGGGCTAAACAATCAGCCCCAGCATTTT. It encodes CASSQATGLNNQPQHF.

This chain connects TRBV30 to TRBJ1-6; 8 bases map to TRBD1. Per the germline V gene, CDR1 is GTSNPN and CDR2 is SVGIG (reference sequence). The CDR3 has 12 residues. Trimming removed 2 bases from V and 12 bases from J; junction bases left unmatched: 3. CDR3 in DNA: TGTGCCTGGAGTTTAACAGGGGGACCCCTCCACTTT. The encoded protein is CAWSLTGGPLHF.